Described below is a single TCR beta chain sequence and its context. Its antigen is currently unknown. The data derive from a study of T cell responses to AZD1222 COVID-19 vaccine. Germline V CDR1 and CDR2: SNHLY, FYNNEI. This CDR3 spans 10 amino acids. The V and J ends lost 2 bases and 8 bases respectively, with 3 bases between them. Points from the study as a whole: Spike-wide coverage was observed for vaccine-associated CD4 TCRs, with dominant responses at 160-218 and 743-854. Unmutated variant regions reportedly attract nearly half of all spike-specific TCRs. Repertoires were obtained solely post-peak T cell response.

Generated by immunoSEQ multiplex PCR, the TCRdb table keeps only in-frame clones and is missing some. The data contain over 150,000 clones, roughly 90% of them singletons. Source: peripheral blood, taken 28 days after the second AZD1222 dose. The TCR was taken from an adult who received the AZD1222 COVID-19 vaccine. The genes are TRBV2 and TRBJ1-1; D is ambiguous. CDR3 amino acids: CASSEYEAFF. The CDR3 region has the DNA TGTGCCAGCAGTGAATACGAAGCTTTCTTT.